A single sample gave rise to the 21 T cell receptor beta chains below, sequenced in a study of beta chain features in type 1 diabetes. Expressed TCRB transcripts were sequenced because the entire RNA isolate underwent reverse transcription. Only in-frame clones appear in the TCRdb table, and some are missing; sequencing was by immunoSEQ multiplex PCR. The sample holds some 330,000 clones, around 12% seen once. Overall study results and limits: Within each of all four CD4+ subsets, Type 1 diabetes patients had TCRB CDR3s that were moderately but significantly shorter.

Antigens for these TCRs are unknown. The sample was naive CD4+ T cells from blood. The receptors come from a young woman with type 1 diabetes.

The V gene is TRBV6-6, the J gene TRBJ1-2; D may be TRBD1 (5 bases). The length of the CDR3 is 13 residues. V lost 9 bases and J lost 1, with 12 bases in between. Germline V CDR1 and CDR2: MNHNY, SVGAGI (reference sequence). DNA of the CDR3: TGTGCCAGTCGACAGATAGTTAACTATGGCTACACCTTC. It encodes CASRQIVNYGYTF.

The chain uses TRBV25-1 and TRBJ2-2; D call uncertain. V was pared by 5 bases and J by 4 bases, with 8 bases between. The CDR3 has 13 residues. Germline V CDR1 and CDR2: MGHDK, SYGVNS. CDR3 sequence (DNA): TGTGCCAGCAGTAGCCCCCTCACCGGGGAGCTGTTTTTT. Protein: CASSSPLTGELFF.

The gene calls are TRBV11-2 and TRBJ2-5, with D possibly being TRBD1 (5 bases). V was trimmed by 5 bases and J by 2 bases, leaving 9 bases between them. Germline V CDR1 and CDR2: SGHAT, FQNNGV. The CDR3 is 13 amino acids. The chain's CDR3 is CASSPDTQETQYF. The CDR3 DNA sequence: TGTGCCAGCAGCCCGGACACGCAAGAGACCCAGTACTTC.

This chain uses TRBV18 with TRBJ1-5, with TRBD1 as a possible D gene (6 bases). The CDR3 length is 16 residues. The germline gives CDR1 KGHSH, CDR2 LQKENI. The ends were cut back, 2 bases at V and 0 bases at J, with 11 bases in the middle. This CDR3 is CASSPNAGASNQPQHF. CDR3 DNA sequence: TGTGCCAGCTCACCAAACGCGGGGGCTAGCAATCAGCCCCAGCATTTT.

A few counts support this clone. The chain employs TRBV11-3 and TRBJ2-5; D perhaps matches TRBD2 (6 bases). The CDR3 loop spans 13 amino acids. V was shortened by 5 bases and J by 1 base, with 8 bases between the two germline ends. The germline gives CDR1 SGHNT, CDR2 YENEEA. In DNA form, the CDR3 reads TGTGCCAGCAGCGGGGGGATCCAAGAGACCCAGTACTTC. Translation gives CASSGGIQETQYF.

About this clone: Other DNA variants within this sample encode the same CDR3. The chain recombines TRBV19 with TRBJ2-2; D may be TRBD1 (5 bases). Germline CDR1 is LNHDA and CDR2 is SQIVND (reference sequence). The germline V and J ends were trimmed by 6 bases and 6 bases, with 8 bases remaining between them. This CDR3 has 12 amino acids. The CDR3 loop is CASSIRAGELFF. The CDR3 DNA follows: TGTGCCAGTAGCATCAGGGCCGGGGAGCTGTTTTTT.

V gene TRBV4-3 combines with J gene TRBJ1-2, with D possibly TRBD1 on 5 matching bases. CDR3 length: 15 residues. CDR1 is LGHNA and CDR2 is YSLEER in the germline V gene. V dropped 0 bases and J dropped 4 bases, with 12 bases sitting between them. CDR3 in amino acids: CASSQDGGGAYGYTF. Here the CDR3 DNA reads TGCGCCAGCAGCCAAGATGGCGGGGGAGCCTATGGCTACACCTTC.

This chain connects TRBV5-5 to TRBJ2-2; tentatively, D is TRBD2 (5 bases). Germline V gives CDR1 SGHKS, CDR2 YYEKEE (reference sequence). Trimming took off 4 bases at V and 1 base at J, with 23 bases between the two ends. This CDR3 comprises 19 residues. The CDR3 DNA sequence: TGTGCCAGCAGCCGACCCGGACTCTCGACCGTCCTGAACACCGGGGAGCTGTTTTTT. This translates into CASSRPGLSTVLNTGELFF.

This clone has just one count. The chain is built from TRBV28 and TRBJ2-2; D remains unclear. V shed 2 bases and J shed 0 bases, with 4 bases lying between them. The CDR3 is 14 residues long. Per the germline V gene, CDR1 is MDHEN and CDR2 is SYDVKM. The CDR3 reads CASSLPANTGELFF. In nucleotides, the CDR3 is TGTGCCAGCAGTTTACCCGCGAACACCGGGGAGCTGTTTTTT.

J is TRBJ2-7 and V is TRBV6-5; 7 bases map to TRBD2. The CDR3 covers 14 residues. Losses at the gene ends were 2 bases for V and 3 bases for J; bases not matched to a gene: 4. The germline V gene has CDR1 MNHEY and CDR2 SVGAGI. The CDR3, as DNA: TGTGCCAGCAGTTACGGGGGGGTAGTCTACGAGCAGTACTTC. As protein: CASSYGGVVYEQYF.

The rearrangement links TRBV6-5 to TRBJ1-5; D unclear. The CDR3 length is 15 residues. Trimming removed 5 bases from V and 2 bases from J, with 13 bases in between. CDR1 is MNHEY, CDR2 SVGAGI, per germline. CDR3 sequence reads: CASSTRLSGNQPQHF. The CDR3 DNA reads TGTGCCAGCAGTACGCGCCTGAGTGGCAATCAGCCCCAGCATTTT.

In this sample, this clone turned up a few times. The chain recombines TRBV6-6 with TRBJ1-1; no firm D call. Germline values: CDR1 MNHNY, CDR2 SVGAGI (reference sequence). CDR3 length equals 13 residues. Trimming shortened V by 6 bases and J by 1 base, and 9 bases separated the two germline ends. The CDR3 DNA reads TGTGCCAGCAGGGAGGCGGGGAACACTGAAGCTTTCTTT. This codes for CASREAGNTEAFF.

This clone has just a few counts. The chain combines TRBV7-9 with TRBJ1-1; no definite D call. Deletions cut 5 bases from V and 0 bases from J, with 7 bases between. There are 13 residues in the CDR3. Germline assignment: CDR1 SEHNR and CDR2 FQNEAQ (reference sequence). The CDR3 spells CASSATLNTEAFF. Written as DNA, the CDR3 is TGTGCCAGCAGCGCCACACTGAACACTGAAGCTTTCTTT.

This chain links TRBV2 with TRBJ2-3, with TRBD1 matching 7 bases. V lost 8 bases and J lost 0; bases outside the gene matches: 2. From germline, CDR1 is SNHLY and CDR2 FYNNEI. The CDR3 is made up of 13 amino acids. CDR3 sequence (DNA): TGTGCCAGCGGGACAGCGAGCACAGATACGCAGTATTTT. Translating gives CASGTASTDTQYF. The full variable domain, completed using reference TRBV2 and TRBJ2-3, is EPEVTQTPSHQVTQMGQEVILRCVPISNHLYFYWYRQILGQKVEFLVSFYNNEISEKSEIFDDQFSVERPDGSNFTLKIRSTKLEDSAMYFCASGTASTDTQYFGPGTRLTVL.

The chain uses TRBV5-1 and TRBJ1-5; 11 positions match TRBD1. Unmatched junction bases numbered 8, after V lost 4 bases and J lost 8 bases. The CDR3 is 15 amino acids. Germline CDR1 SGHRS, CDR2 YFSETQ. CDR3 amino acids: CASSSGTGGLEPQHF. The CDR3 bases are TGCGCCAGCAGCAGCGGGACAGGGGGATTGGAGCCCCAGCATTTT.

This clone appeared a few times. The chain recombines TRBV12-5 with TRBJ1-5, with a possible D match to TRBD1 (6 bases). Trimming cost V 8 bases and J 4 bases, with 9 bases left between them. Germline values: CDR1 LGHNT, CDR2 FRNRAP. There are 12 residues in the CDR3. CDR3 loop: CASQGTNQPQHF. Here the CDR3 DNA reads TGTGCTAGTCAGGGGACAAATCAGCCCCAGCATTTT.

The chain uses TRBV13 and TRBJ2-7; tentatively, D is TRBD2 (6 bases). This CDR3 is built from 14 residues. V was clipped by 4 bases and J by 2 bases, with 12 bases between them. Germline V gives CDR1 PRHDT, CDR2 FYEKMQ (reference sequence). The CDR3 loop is CASSSRERAYEQYF. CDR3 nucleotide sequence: TGTGCCAGCAGCTCCCGCGAGCGGGCCTACGAGCAGTACTTC.

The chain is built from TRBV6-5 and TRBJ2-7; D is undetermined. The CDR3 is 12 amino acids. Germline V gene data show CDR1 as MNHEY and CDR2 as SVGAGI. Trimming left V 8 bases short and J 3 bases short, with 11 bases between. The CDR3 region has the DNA TGTGCCAGCGGGCGCGCCAACTACGAGCAGTACTTC. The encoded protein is CASGRANYEQYF.

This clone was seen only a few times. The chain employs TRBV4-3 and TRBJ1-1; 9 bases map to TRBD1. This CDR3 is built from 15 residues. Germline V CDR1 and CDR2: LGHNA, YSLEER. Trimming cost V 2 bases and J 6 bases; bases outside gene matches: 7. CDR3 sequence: CASSQPGQGESEAFF. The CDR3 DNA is TGCGCCAGCAGCCAACCGGGACAGGGCGAGTCTGAAGCTTTCTTT.

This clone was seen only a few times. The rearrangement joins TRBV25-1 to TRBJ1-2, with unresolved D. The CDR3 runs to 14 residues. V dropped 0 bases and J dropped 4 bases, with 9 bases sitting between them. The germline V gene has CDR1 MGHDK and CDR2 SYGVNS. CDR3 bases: TGTGCCAGCAGTGAATATGAGGCGGCCTATGGCTACACCTTC. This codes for CASSEYEAAYGYTF.

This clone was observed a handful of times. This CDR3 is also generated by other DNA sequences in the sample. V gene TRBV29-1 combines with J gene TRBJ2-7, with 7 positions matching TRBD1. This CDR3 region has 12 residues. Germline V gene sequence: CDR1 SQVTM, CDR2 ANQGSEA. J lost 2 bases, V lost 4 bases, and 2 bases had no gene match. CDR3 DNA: TGCAGCGTTGGGGACAGAGCCTACGAGCAGTACTTC. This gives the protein CSVGDRAYEQYF.